These T cell receptor beta chains were read from a single sample in a study of cytomegalovirus exposure and HLA in healthy donors. The assay was immunoSEQ multiplex PCR, and TCRdb's table has in-frame clones only and misses some. The sample lists some 77,000 clones; 70% to 85% were seen once. Sequencing was performed on PBMCs. These receptors all stem from a woman in her thirties or forties in good health and CMV-seronegative. Each CDR3 is given with its conserved first and last residue.

v_gene	CDR3aa
TRBV6-5	CASSYSAGARIGYTF
TRBV19	CASSPTPGQGVLQGGQPQHF
TRBV9	CASSDPGVGTEAFF
TRBV5-1	CASSIAGVQETQYF
TRBV6-6	CASSLSGGIGEQFF
TRBV19	CASRDREGFNQPQHF
TRBV7-9	CASSFETGGFLEKLFF
TRBV5-1	CASSLARQPQHF
TRBV2	CASFRQERNTEAFF
TRBV5-4	CASRPGGMNTEAFF
TRBV9	CASSVGSAGSGLGTQYF
TRBV10-3	CAIKAAGDTDTQYF
TRBV14	CASSQGRPSTDTQYF
TRBV7-9	CTSSLGFSAGIF
TRBV7-6	CASSPSQGMNTEAFF
TRBV10-3	CAISGWTSGRGDTQYF
TRBV18	CASSTLRNNEGEFF
TRBV18	CASSPNRAGVETQYF
TRBV19	CASSMLGSSGANVLTF
TRBV18	CASSPPVTYQETQYF
TRBV29-1	CSGGQGASEQYF
TRBV30	CAWSHGGQGYEQYF
TRBV27	CASSHPSGGYNEQFF
TRBV18	CASSPQGDSGANVLTF
TRBV6-1	CASKQSDNQPQHF
TRBV11-2	CASSLAGAYEQYF
TRBV19	CASSPQRKTNTGELFF
TRBV29-1	CSVPGGSGDEQFF
TRBV5-4	CASSSKNGRAYEQYF
TRBV28	CASSLLGAVGYTF
TRBV5-4	CASSLGDFRDANTEAFF